Listed below are T cell receptor beta chains from one sample, sequenced in a study of T cell changes during pregnancy in multiple sclerosis. The repertoire was sequenced with immunoSEQ multiplex PCR; TCRdb's copy has only in-frame clones and lacks some. The repertoire holds about 70,000 clones, about 94% seen once, with 0.58% in the top ten. The sample was peripheral blood, taken in the third trimester of pregnancy. The source is a female donor with multiple sclerosis, enrolled in a pregnancy study. CDR3s include the opening cysteine and the closing phenylalanine or tryptophan. Fields, in order: CDR3 length, D gene, clone size, J gene, V gene, CDR3 DNA, CDR3 protein. The D gene is left open where the match is weak. Expanded clones get a size class; other rows say once, few or many, or leave the size out.

CDR3 length: 13
D gene: TRBD1
clone size: once
J gene: TRBJ1-1
V gene: TRBV2
CDR3 DNA: TGTGCCAGCAGTGAAGCGGACAGGGTGGGAGCTTTCTTT
CDR3 protein: CASSEADRVGAFF

CDR3 length: 15
D gene: .
clone size: .
J gene: TRBJ1-3
V gene: TRBV7-2
CDR3 DNA: TGTGCCAGCAGCCCCACCACGGGACTGGGAAACACCATATATTTT
CDR3 protein: CASSPTTGLGNTIYF

CDR3 length: 24
D gene: .
clone size: .
J gene: TRBJ1-1
V gene: TRBV9
CDR3 DNA: TGTGCCAGCAGCGTCCCCATCGCTGCGGGGGGTAGGGGGAGGGCCCCCCGAAAGAACACTGAAGCTTTCTTT
CDR3 protein: CASSVPIAAGGRGRAPRKNTEAFF

CDR3 length: 16
D gene: .
clone size: .
J gene: TRBJ1-2
V gene: TRBV5-6
CDR3 DNA: TGTGCCAGCAGCTTGGCCGGAGGGGCGGCTCACTATGGCTACACCTTC
CDR3 protein: CASSLAGGAAHYGYTF

CDR3 length: 16
D gene: TRBD1
clone size: .
J gene: TRBJ1-5
V gene: TRBV10-3
CDR3 DNA: TGTGCCATCAGTGAGTTCGACAGGGGAACTAATCAGCCCCAGCATTTT
CDR3 protein: CAISEFDRGTNQPQHF

CDR3 length: 13
D gene: .
clone size: .
J gene: TRBJ1-1
V gene: TRBV10-3
CDR3 DNA: TGTGCCATCATCAGGGAACCGAACACTGAAGCTTTCTTT
CDR3 protein: CAIIREPNTEAFF

CDR3 length: 15
D gene: TRBD1
clone size: .
J gene: TRBJ1-5
V gene: TRBV6-5
CDR3 DNA: TGTGCCAGCAGCCGTACAGGGGTAGGAGATCAGCCCCAGCATTTT
CDR3 protein: CASSRTGVGDQPQHF

CDR3 length: 14
D gene: TRBD2
clone size: once
J gene: TRBJ2-7
V gene: TRBV9
CDR3 DNA: TGTGCCAGCAGCCAAAGCGGGGCCCCCTACGAGCAGTACTTC
CDR3 protein: CASSQSGAPYEQYF

CDR3 length: 14
D gene: TRBD1
clone size: .
J gene: TRBJ1-1
V gene: TRBV7-3
CDR3 DNA: TGTGCCAGCAGCTTCGAGGGGGCGAACACTGAAGCTTTCTTT
CDR3 protein: CASSFEGANTEAFF

CDR3 length: 14
D gene: TRBD2
clone size: .
J gene: TRBJ2-7
V gene: TRBV7-2
CDR3 DNA: TGTGCCAGCAGCCCGTTACTAGCGGTGTACGAGCAGTACTTC
CDR3 protein: CASSPLLAVYEQYF

CDR3 length: 13
D gene: .
clone size: .
J gene: TRBJ2-5
V gene: TRBV18
CDR3 DNA: TGTGCCAGCTCACCACCAGGGGCAGAGACCCAGTACTTC
CDR3 protein: CASSPPGAETQYF

CDR3 length: 13
D gene: .
clone size: .
J gene: TRBJ1-3
V gene: TRBV2
CDR3 DNA: TGTGCCAGCAGTGGGTCACAGGGAAACACCATATATTTT
CDR3 protein: CASSGSQGNTIYF

CDR3 length: 14
D gene: .
clone size: .
J gene: TRBJ2-7
V gene: TRBV14
CDR3 DNA: TGTGCCAGCAGCCAAGTTCGGGAGCCGGGGGAGCAGTACTTC
CDR3 protein: CASSQVREPGEQYF

CDR3 length: 15
D gene: TRBD1
clone size: .
J gene: TRBJ2-7
V gene: TRBV7-2
CDR3 DNA: TGTGCCAGCAGCTTAGCGCCGACAGGGAGCTACGAGCAGTACTTC
CDR3 protein: CASSLAPTGSYEQYF

CDR3 length: 14
D gene: TRBD1
clone size: .
J gene: TRBJ1-6
V gene: TRBV12-5
CDR3 DNA: TGTGCTAGTCTGGACAGGGGCAAATATTCACCCCTCCACTTT
CDR3 protein: CASLDRGKYSPLHF

CDR3 length: 14
D gene: .
clone size: once
J gene: TRBJ2-1
V gene: TRBV6-1
CDR3 DNA: TGTGCCAGCAGTGAACCTATTGTCCCATATGAGCAGTTCTTC
CDR3 protein: CASSEPIVPYEQFF

CDR3 length: 13
D gene: .
clone size: .
J gene: TRBJ1-4
V gene: TRBV10-3
CDR3 DNA: TGTGCCATCAGAGGGGGTCCTAATGTGGGACTGTTTTTT
CDR3 protein: CAIRGGPNVGLFF

CDR3 length: 15
D gene: TRBD2
clone size: .
J gene: TRBJ2-1
V gene: TRBV7-7
CDR3 DNA: TGTGCCAGCCTCAATGCCAGCGGGGGGGAGAATGAGCAGTTCTTC
CDR3 protein: CASLNASGGENEQFF

CDR3 length: 13
D gene: .
clone size: .
J gene: TRBJ2-7
V gene: TRBV19
CDR3 DNA: TGTGCCAGTAGTATAGTGACAGGCTACGAGCAGTACTTC
CDR3 protein: CASSIVTGYEQYF

CDR3 length: 17
D gene: .
clone size: .
J gene: TRBJ1-2
V gene: TRBV7-8
CDR3 DNA: TGTGCCAGCAGCTTAGTTTTCCGGGAGGGATGGTACATGCGCTACACCTTC
CDR3 protein: CASSLVFREGWYMRYTF

CDR3 length: 14
D gene: TRBD1
clone size: .
J gene: TRBJ2-7
V gene: TRBV6-1
CDR3 DNA: TGTGCCAGCAATTCCCTCGGGACAGGGGTAGAGCAGTACTTC
CDR3 protein: CASNSLGTGVEQYF

CDR3 length: 14
D gene: .
clone size: .
J gene: TRBJ1-5
V gene: TRBV7-9
CDR3 DNA: TGTGCCAGCAGCAGCGACTCAAACAATCAGCCCCAGCATTTT
CDR3 protein: CASSSDSNNQPQHF

CDR3 length: 15
D gene: .
clone size: .
J gene: TRBJ1-5
V gene: TRBV6-1
CDR3 DNA: TGTGCCAGCAGTGAACAGGACAGCCCCAATCAGCCCCAGCATTTT
CDR3 protein: CASSEQDSPNQPQHF

CDR3 length: 13
D gene: .
clone size: .
J gene: TRBJ2-5
V gene: TRBV6-5
CDR3 DNA: TGTGCCAGCCGCCCTGGGGGGGCGGAGACCCAGTACTTC
CDR3 protein: CASRPGGAETQYF

CDR3 length: 14
D gene: TRBD1
clone size: .
J gene: TRBJ1-6
V gene: TRBV7-2
CDR3 DNA: TGTGCCAGCAGCTTCAGGGGGCTGTCATCACCCCTCCACTTT
CDR3 protein: CASSFRGLSSPLHF

CDR3 length: 15
D gene: .
clone size: .
J gene: TRBJ2-3
V gene: TRBV27
CDR3 DNA: TGTGCCAGCAGTGCCGGGGGGCAGGGCACAGATACGCAGTATTTT
CDR3 protein: CASSAGGQGTDTQYF

CDR3 length: 12
D gene: .
clone size: .
J gene: TRBJ2-3
V gene: TRBV11-2
CDR3 DNA: TGTGCCAGCAGCTTAGAGGGGACTGCGCAGTATTTT
CDR3 protein: CASSLEGTAQYF

CDR3 length: 14
D gene: .
clone size: .
J gene: TRBJ2-3
V gene: TRBV6-1
CDR3 DNA: TGTGCCAGCAGTGTAGCAGGAGGCACAGATACGCAGTATTTT
CDR3 protein: CASSVAGGTDTQYF

CDR3 length: 13
D gene: .
clone size: .
J gene: TRBJ1-1
V gene: TRBV5-4
CDR3 DNA: TGTGCCAGCAGCTTGGGAGGTGCCACTGAAGCTTTCTTT
CDR3 protein: CASSLGGATEAFF

CDR3 length: 17
D gene: TRBD2
clone size: .
J gene: TRBJ2-5
V gene: TRBV2
CDR3 DNA: TGTGCCAGCAGTGAGGTGTTAGCGGGGGCGCTCCAAGAGACCCAGTACTTC
CDR3 protein: CASSEVLAGALQETQYF